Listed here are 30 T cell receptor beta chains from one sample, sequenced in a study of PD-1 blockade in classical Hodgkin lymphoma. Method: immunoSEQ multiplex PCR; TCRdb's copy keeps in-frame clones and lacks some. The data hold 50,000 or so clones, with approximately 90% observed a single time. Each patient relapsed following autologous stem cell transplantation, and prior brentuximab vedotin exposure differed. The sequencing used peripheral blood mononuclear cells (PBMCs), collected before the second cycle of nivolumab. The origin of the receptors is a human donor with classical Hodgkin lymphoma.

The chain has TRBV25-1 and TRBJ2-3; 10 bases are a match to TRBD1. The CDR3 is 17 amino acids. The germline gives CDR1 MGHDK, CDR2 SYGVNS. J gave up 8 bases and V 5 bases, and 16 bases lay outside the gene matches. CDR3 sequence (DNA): TGTGCCAGCAGTCCAAACCCCGGGACAGGGGTTTTTGGTACGCAGTATTTT. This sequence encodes CASSPNPGTGVFGTQYF. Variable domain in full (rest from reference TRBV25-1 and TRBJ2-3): EADIYQTPRYLVIGTGKKITLECSQTMGHDKMYWYQQDPGMELHLIHYSYGVNSTEKGDLSSESTVSRIRTEHFPLTLESARPSHTSQYLCASSPNPGTGVFGTQYFGPGTRLTVL.

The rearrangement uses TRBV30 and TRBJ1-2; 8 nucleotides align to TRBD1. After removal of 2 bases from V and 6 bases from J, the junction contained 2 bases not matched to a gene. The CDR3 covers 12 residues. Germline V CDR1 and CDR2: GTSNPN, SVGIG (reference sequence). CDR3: CAWSQGAHGYTF. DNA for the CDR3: TGTGCCTGGAGTCAGGGGGCGCATGGCTACACCTTC. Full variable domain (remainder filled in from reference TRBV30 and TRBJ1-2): SQTIHQWPATLVQPVGSPLSLECTVEGTSNPNLYWYRQAAGRGLQLLFYSVGIGQISSEVPQNLSASRPQDRQFILSSKKLLLSDSGFYLCAWSQGAHGYTFGSGTRLTVV.

The CDR3: CASRPPSSYEQYF. The CDR3 nucleotides read TGTGCCAGCAGACCACCGAGCTCCTACGAGCAGTACTTC. The chain joins TRBV14 to TRBJ2-7, with D hard to call. Germline V gene lookup returns CDR1 SGHDN and CDR2 FVKESK. CDR3 length: 13 residues. V dropped 6 bases and J dropped 0 bases, with 9 bases sitting between them.

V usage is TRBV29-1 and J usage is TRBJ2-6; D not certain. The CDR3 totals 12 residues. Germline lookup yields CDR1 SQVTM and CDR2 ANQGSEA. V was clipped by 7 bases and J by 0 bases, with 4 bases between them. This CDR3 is CSGISGANVLTF. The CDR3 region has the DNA TGCAGCGGAATCTCTGGGGCCAACGTCCTGACTTTC.

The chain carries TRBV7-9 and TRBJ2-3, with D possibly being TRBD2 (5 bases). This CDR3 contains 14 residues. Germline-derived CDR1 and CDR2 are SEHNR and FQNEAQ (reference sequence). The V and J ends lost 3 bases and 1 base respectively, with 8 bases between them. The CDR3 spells CASSFHGGTDTQYF. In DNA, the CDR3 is TGTGCCAGCAGCTTCCACGGGGGCACAGATACGCAGTATTTT.

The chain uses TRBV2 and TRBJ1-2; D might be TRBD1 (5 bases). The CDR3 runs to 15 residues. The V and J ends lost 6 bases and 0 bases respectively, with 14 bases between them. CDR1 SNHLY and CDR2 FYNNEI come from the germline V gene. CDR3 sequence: CASRIGDGANYGYTF. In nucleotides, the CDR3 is TGTGCCAGCAGAATCGGGGACGGGGCTAACTATGGCTACACCTTC.

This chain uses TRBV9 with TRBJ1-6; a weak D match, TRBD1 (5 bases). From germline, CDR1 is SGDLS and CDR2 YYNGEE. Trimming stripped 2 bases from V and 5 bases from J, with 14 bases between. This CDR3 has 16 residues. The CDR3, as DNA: TGTGCCAGCAGCGTTTCGCCAGGGTTGGATAATTCACCCCTCCACTTT. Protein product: CASSVSPGLDNSPLHF.

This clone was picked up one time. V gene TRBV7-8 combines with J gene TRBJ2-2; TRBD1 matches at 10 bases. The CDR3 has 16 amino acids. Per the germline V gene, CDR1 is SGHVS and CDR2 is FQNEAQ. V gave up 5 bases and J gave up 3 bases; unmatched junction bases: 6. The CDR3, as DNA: TGTGCCAGCAGCATCGGACAGGGGGAAGACACCGGGGAGCTGTTTTTT. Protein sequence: CASSIGQGEDTGELFF.

CDR3 coding DNA: TGTGCCAGCAGCGGATTATCGTGGGAGCAGTACTTC. It codes for CASSGLSWEQYF. V is TRBV7-9 and J is TRBJ2-7; no firm D call. This CDR3 is built from 12 residues. Germline V CDR1 and CDR2: SEHNR, FQNEAQ (reference sequence). The V end lost 5 bases, the J end lost 7 bases, and 12 bases lay between the germline ends.

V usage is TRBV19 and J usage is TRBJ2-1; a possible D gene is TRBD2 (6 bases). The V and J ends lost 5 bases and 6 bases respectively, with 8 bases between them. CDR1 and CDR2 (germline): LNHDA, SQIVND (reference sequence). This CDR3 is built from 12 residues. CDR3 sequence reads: CASSGTLNEQFF. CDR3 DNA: TGTGCCAGTAGTGGGACTCTCAATGAGCAGTTCTTC.

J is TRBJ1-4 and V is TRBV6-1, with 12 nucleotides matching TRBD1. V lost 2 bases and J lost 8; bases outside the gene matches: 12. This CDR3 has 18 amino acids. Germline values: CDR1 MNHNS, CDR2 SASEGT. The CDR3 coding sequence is TGTGCCAGCAGTGAACTGTGGGACAGGGGGCTTGATCGCGAAAAACTGTTTTTT. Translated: CASSELWDRGLDREKLFF.

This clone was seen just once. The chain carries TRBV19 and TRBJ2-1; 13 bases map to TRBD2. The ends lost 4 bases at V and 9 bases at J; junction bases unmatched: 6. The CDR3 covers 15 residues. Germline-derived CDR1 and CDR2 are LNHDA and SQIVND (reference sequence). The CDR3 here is CASSRGLAGVSEQFF. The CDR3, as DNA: TGTGCCAGTAGTAGAGGACTAGCGGGAGTCAGTGAGCAGTTCTTC.

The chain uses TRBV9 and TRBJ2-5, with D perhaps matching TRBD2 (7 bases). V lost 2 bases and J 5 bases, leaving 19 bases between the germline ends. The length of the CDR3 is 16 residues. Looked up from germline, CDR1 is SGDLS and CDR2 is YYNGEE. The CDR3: CASSVGSSGGAETQYF. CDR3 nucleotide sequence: TGTGCCAGCAGCGTGGGGTCCTCGGGGGGCGCGGAGACCCAGTACTTC.

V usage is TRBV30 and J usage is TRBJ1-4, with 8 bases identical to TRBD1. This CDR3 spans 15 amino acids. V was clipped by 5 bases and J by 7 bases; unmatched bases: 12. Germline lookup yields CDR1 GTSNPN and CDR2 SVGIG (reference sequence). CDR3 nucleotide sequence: TGTGCCTGGGCCCGCTCTCAGGGGGCAGGTGAAAAACTGTTTTTT. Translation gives CAWARSQGAGEKLFF.

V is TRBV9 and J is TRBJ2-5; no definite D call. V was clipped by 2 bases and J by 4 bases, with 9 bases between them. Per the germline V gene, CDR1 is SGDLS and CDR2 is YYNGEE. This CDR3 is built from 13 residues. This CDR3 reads CASSVWELETQYF. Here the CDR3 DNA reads TGTGCCAGCAGCGTCTGGGAATTAGAGACCCAGTACTTC.

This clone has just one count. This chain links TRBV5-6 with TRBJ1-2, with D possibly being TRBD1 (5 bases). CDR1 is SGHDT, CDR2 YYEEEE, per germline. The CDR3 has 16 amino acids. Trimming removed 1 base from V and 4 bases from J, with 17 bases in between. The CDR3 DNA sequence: TGTGCCAGCAGCTTGTTTGGAGCAGGGACTGGCTATGGCTACACCTTC. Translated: CASSLFGAGTGYGYTF.

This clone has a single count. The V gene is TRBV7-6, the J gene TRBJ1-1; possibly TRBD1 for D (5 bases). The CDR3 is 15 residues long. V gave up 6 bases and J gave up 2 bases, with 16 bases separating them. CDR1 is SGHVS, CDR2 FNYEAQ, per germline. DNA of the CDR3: TGTGCCAGCAGTTTGGGACCGAGTGTCAACACTGAAGCTTTCTTT. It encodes CASSLGPSVNTEAFF.

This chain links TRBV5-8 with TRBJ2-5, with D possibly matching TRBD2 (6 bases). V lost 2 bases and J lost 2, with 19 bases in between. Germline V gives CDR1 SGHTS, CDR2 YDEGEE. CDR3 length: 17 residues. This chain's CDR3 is CASSFGAASASQETQYF. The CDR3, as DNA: TGTGCCAGCAGCTTTGGCGCGGCTAGCGCGTCACAAGAGACCCAGTACTTC. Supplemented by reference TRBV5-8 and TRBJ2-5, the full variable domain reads EAGVTQSPTHLIKTRGQQATLRCSPISGHTSVYWYQQALGLGLQFLLWYDEGEERNRGNFPPRFSGRQFPNYSSELNVNALELEDSALYLCASSFGAASASQETQYFGPGTRLLVL.

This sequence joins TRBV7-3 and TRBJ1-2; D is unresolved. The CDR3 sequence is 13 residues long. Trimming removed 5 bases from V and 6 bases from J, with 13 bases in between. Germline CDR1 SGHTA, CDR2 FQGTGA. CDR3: CASSLRLDDGYTF. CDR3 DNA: TGTGCCAGCAGCCTAAGACTCGATGATGGCTACACCTTC.

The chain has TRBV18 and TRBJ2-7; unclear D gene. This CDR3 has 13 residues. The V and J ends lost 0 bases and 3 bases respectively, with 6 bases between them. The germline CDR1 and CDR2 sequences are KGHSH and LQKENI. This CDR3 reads CASSPPRHYEQYF. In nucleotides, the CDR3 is TGTGCCAGCTCACCACCGCGACACTACGAGCAGTACTTC.

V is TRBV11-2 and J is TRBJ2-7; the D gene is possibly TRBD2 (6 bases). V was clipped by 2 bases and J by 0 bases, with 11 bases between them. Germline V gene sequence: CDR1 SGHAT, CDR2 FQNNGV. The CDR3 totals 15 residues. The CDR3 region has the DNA TGTGCCAGCAGCTTACCCAGCGGGCCCTCCTACGAGCAGTACTTC. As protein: CASSLPSGPSYEQYF.

The CDR3 protein is CASSFSLAGGFYNEQFF. CDR3 DNA sequence: TGTGCCAGCAGCTTCTCTTTGGCGGGGGGCTTTTACAATGAGCAGTTCTTC. The chain is built from TRBV11-2 and TRBJ2-1; 8 bases line up with TRBD2. CDR1 SGHAT and CDR2 FQNNGV come from the germline V gene. The CDR3 totals 17 residues. The ends lost 3 bases at V and 4 bases at J; junction bases unmatched: 11.

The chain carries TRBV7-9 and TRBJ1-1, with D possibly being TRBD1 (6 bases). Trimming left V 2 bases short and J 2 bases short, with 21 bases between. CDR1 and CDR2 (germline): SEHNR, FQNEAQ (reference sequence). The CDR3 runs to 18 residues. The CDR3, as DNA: TGTGCCAGCAGCTTACCACGGACAGCCAGCGATCTAAACACTGAAGCTTTCTTT. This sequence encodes CASSLPRTASDLNTEAFF.

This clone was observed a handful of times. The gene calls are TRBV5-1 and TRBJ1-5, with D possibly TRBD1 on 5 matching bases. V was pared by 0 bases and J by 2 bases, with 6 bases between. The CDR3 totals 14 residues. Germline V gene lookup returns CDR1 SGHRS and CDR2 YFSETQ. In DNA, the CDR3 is TGCGCCAGCAGCTTGGAAGGGGGCAATCAGCCCCAGCATTTT. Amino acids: CASSLEGGNQPQHF.

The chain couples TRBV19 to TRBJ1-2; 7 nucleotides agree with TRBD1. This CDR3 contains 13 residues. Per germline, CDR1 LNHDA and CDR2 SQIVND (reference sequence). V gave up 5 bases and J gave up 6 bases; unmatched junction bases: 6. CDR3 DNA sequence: TGTGCCAGTAGTTTATACAGGGGAGATGGCTACACCTTC. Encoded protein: CASSLYRGDGYTF.

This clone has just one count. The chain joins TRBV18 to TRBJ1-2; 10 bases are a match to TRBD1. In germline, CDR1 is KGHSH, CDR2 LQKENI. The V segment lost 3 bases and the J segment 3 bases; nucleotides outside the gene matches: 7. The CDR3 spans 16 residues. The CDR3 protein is CASSPFDRGRDYGYTF. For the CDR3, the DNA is TGTGCCAGCTCACCTTTCGACAGGGGGCGAGACTATGGCTACACCTTC.

CDR3 nucleotides: TGTGCCAGCTCACGATTCGAGGAAGGGTCGTCCGAAAAACTGTTTTTT. Protein: CASSRFEEGSSEKLFF. The chain has TRBV18 and TRBJ1-4; D gene ambiguous. This CDR3 has 16 amino acids. CDR1 KGHSH and CDR2 LQKENI come from the germline V gene. The V gene lost 4 bases and the J gene lost 8 bases, with 20 bases spanning the gap.

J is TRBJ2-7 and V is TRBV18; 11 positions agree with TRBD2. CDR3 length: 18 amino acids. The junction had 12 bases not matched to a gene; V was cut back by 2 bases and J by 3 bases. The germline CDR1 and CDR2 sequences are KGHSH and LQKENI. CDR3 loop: CASSPWEDTSGSFYEQYF. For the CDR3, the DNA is TGTGCCAGCTCACCATGGGAGGATACTAGCGGGAGTTTCTACGAGCAGTACTTC.

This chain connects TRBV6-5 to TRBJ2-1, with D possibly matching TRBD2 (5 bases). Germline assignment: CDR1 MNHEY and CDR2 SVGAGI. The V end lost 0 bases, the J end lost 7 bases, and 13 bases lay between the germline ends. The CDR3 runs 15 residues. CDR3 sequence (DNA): TGTGCCAGCAGTTACTCGAGGGCCGGCTATAATGAGCAGTTCTTC. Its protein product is CASSYSRAGYNEQFF.

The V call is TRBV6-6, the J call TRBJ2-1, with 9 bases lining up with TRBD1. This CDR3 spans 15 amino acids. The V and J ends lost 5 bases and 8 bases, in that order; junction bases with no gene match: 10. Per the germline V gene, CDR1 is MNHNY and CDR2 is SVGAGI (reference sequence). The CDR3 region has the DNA TGTGCCAGCAGTACAACCGGGACAGGGAGTTATGAGCAGTTCTTC. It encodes CASSTTGTGSYEQFF.